This T cell receptor (beta chain) was sequenced for a study of PD-1 blockade in classical Hodgkin lymphoma (dated by TCRdb to about 2020). With regard to the full study: Nivolumab dosing was 3 mg/kg intravenously every 2 weeks, continuing until either disease progression or unacceptable toxicity. The study used CyTOF and TCR beta sequencing to define a peripheral blood immune signature of response to PD-1 blockade in classical Hodgkin lymphoma.

Genomic DNA was extracted with the Qiagen DNeasy kit from unsorted PBMCs and from negatively selected CD4+ and CD8+ fractions. TCR beta CDR3 regions were amplified by immunoSEQ multiplex PCR using primers annealing to V and J segments. A synthetic immune receptor repertoire was used to minimize amplification bias, and any residual bias was removed computationally once sequencing was done. As for the original processing: Custom Python scripts were used to quantify repertoire diversity as the Shannon entropy index. Unsorted, CD4+ and CD8+ repertoires were analyzed separately, except in combined analyses where CD4+ and CD8+ sequences were merged in silico. A clone was considered expanded if an increase in frequency of at least 2-fold after treatment relative to C1D1 was found, and a pseudocount of 0.5 was applied to clones undetected at baseline. Singleton clones were defined as clones with 0 or 1 copy at C1D1, and non-singleton clones were defined as clones with 2 or more copies. By matching protein sequences in sorted samples from the same patient, clones expanded in unsorted samples were annotated as CD4+, CD8+ or unknown. Wilcoxon tests on paired samples were used to test changes in diversity from C1D1 to C4D1. This immuneACCESS table, as held by TCRdb, lists in-frame sequences with V and J called but not all clones. Of the missing ones, under half trace to an unresolved V gene in checked studies; the others have no known cause. D and trimming were read from the DNA, whereas the V and J calls and clone size are those reported in that table. The sample table lists roughly 20,000 clones, approximately 90% of them with a count of one. In total, the top ten clones hold roughly 5% of the sample.

From a lookup of the germline V gene, CDR1 and CDR2 are MNHEY and SVGAGI. Relative to germline, V is missing 5 bases and J is missing 6 bases, with 6 bases of the junction outside any gene match. The CDR3 sequence holds 15 residues, the cysteine and phenylalanine included. Just CDR3 DNA is preserved here, 45 bases in frame from base 1. What the authors observed across the whole study: Among trial patients, those achieving complete response had baseline diversity similar to that of newly diagnosed patients, while diversity was significantly lower in partial responders and progressors. Lower diversity was observed in patients in whom nivolumab was started less than 1 year after ASCT, and these patients were excluded from later analyses so that confounding by immune reconstitution would be avoided. Baseline TCR diversity was reported to be lower in newly diagnosed patients than in healthy donors, and even lower in relapsed/refractory patients. CD4+ but not CD8+ TCR diversity rose significantly by C4D1 (p=0.0027 vs p=0.16), most apparent in complete responders (p=0.02). The study was limited to a single clinical trial cohort, and causes of repertoire differences, possibly disease activity or prior therapy, remained undefined.

A word on this clone: Its antigen is still unknown. Within one base of it there is no much larger clone, and no base qualities were kept.

This specimen's time point label, interpreted: cycle 4 day 1 (C4D1), after five to seven weeks of nivolumab. Every trial patient had relapsed after autologous stem cell transplantation, and cohorts A, B and C differed in prior brentuximab vedotin exposure. A Miltenyi CD8+ T cell isolation kit was used for magnetic negative selection to purify CD8+ T cells from thawed PBMCs. The trial cohort included 50 to 70 patients with relapsed/refractory classical Hodgkin lymphoma, and each patient had a best overall response of complete response, partial response or progressive disease. Single-agent nivolumab was administered to trial patients in the multi-cohort phase II CheckMate 205 trial. An independent review committee assessed best overall response by applying the 2007 International Working Group response criteria. Trial PBMCs were collected just before the start of nivolumab (C1D1) and during therapy at cycle 2 day 1 and cycle 4 day 1. Peripheral blood was collected in 8 mL Vacutainer Cell Preparation Tubes, from which PBMCs were isolated by centrifugation and then cryopreserved. Purified CD4+ and CD8+ fractions were generated only in cases for which an additional PBMC sample was available. Magnetically labelled cells were depleted on LS columns in a quadroMACS separator, and the flow-through was collected as the purified fraction.

This specimen consisted of CD8+ T cells from blood, obtained before the fourth cycle of nivolumab. This receptor was obtained from a human donor with classical Hodgkin lymphoma. The chain joins TRBV6-5 to TRBJ1-6; 8 bases in the middle match TRBD1. This receptor carries the CDR3 CASSQVGQVNSPLHF. The nucleotides are TGTGCCAGCAGTCAAGTGGGACAGGTTAATTCACCCCTCCACTTT.